Following are 23 T cell receptor beta chains from one sample sequenced in a study of T-cell reconstitution after alpha-beta-depleted transplantation in children. It was with unique molecular identifiers that the TCRbeta library was prepared. TCRdb fed the PCR reads into MiXCR, producing one record per CDR3 protein. This repertoire shows over 450,000 distinct CDR3 sequences, roughly a tenth found once; its top ten account for 2% to 2.5%. The source material was PBMCs, sampled before TCRalphabeta/CD19-depleted stem cell transplant. The receptor set was obtained from a child aged 2 to 15 with inherited bone marrow failure, due to receive a stem cell transplant.

The table lists this clonotype with many counts. The CDR3 DNA sequence: TGTGCCAGCTCACGAACCTACCGGGACGCTCTAGGTGAGCAGTTCTTC. Encoded protein: CASSRTYRDALGEQFF. This rearrangement joins TRBV18 to TRBJ2-1, with D perhaps being TRBD1 or TRBD2 (5 bases each). The germline V gene encodes CDR1 KGHSH and CDR2 LQKENI. The length of the CDR3 is 16 residues. Trimming stripped 4 bases from V and 9 bases from J, with 22 bases between.

This clonotype was seen many times. The chain joins TRBV2 to TRBJ2-3; 8 positions agree with TRBD2. With 5 bases clipped from V and 5 bases from J, the junction kept 12 bases outside the gene matches. CDR1 and CDR2 from the germline V gene are SNHLY and FYNNEI. This CDR3 is 16 amino acids long. The CDR3 spells CASSYQGGLAGDTQYF. CDR3 nucleotide sequence: TGTGCCAGCAGTTATCAAGGGGGGCTAGCGGGAGATACGCAGTATTTT.

This clonotype was counted at least ten times. This chain uses TRBV28 with TRBJ1-2; D may be TRBD1 (6 bases). V was pared by 5 bases and J by 6 bases, with 16 bases between. CDR1 is MDHEN and CDR2 is SYDVKM in the germline V gene. The CDR3 spans 14 residues. CDR3 region: CASSPLGGGDGYTF. As DNA, the CDR3 is TGTGCCAGCAGTCCTTTGGGGGGCGGTGATGGCTACACCTTC.

Remarks on this clonotype: At one end, the junction sequence differs from germline, possibly due to a read error. The rearrangement links TRBV7-2 to TRBJ2-3, with TRBD2 matching over 16 bases. CDR3 length: 17 amino acids. The germline V gene has CDR1 SGHTA and CDR2 FQGNSA. The CDR3 spells CASTGTSGRAVADTQNF. CDR3 coding DNA: TGTGCCAGCACCGGGACTAGCGGGAGGGCCGTAGCAGATACGCAGAATTTT.

This clonotype occurred many times. The genes are TRBV7-9 and TRBJ2-7, with a weak D call TRBD1 (6 bases). CDR1 SEHNR and CDR2 FQNEAQ come from the germline V gene (reference sequence). V lost 5 bases and J 7 bases, leaving 27 bases between the germline ends. This CDR3 is 17 amino acids long. The CDR3 nucleotides are TGTGCCAGCAGCCCCTTTCCCGGGACACACGTTAAGGAGGAGCAGTACTTC. Protein: CASSPFPGTHVKEEQYF.

Concerning this clonotype itself: This sequence may be a read error, since a much larger clone differs from it by one base. The chain employs TRBV7-2 and TRBJ2-1; D unresolved. The CDR3 covers 13 residues. Germline lookup yields CDR1 SGHTA and CDR2 FQGNSA. The chain's CDR3 is CASSLQFTDEPFF. The CDR3 DNA is TGTGCCAGCAGCCTACAATTTACTGATGAGCCGTTCTTC.

As for this clonotype: The junction shows a germline mismatch at one end, possibly a read error. CDR3 amino acids: CASSPPERQFSFEQYF. The CDR3 DNA follows: TGTGCCAGCTCACCACCGGAGCGCCAGTTTTCCTTCGAGCAGTACTTC. The chain carries TRBV18 and TRBJ2-7, with D unresolved. CDR1 and CDR2 (germline): KGHSH, LQKENI. The CDR3 contains 16 residues.

The chain's CDR3 is CASSYPGSEQYF. CDR3 DNA: TGTGCCAGCAGTTACCCTGGTTCGGAGCAGTACTTC. The chain couples TRBV6-2 or TRBV6-3 to TRBJ2-7, with D unresolved. CDR1 is MNHEY, CDR2 SVGEGT, per germline. V shed 2 bases and J shed 7 bases, with 9 bases lying between them. The CDR3 is made up of 12 amino acids.

This clonotype was counted at least ten times. The J gene is TRBJ1-1, the V gene TRBV2, with 10 bases lining up with TRBD1. Per germline, CDR1 SNHLY and CDR2 FYNNEI. V was pared by 5 bases and J by 2 bases, with 8 bases of the junction left unmatched. The CDR3 contains 16 residues. The CDR3 loop reads CASSSPGQGTNTEAFF. CDR3 nucleotide sequence: TGTGCCAGCAGTTCACCGGGACAGGGGACCAACACTGAAGCTTTCTTT.

Concerning this clonotype itself: This may be a read error: a much more frequent sequence differs by one nucleotide. As the CDR3 is not closed by the conserved phenylalanine or tryptophan, this likely results from a read error. The rearrangement joins TRBV20-1 to TRBJ1-1, with 9 nucleotides matching TRBD1. This CDR3 is built from 15 residues. V lost 2 bases and J lost 3; bases outside the gene matches: 7. Germline CDR1 and CDR2: DFQATT and SNEGSKA (reference sequence). The CDR3 region is CSARHPGQGDTEAFY. CDR3 DNA sequence: TGCAGTGCTAGACATCCGGGACAGGGAGACACTGAAGCTTTCTAT.

This clonotype was detected a few times. This rearrangement joins TRBV5-4 to TRBJ2-7; 12 bases are a match to TRBD2. The germline V gene has CDR1 SGHNT and CDR2 YYREEE (reference sequence). This CDR3 comprises 15 residues. After removal of 4 bases from V and 2 bases from J, the junction contained 4 bases not matched to a gene. The CDR3 is CASSTPSGRAYEQYF. CDR3 sequence (DNA): TGTGCCAGCAGCACACCTAGCGGGAGGGCCTACGAGCAGTACTTC.

This clonotype was observed many times. The V gene is TRBV6-1, the J gene TRBJ2-6, with 7 positions matching TRBD1. CDR1 is MNHNS, CDR2 SASEGT, per germline. The CDR3 has 15 amino acids. V shed 7 bases and J 0 bases; nucleotides not matched to a gene: 3. The CDR3 loop reads CASIGGLSGANVLTF. CDR3 sequence (DNA): TGTGCCAGCATAGGGGGCCTCTCTGGGGCCAACGTCCTGACTTTC.

The rearrangement joins TRBV6-2 or TRBV6-3 to TRBJ2-7, with a possible D match to TRBD1 (6 bases). The germline CDR1 and CDR2 sequences are MNHEY and SVGEGT. V lost 5 bases and J 5 bases, leaving 7 bases between the germline ends. The CDR3 length is 11 residues. CDR3 sequence (DNA): TGTGCCAGCAGTAAGGGGGACGAGCAGTACTTC. Its translation: CASSKGDEQYF.

J is TRBJ1-4 and V is TRBV7-9, with D uncertain. Germline CDR1 and CDR2: SEHNR and FQNEAQ (reference sequence). V was cut by 5 bases and J by 4 bases, with 5 bases left in between. CDR3 length: 12 amino acids. CDR3 region: CASSGSNEKLFF. The CDR3 coding sequence is TGTGCCAGCAGCGGAAGTAATGAAAAACTGTTTTTT.

This clonotype showed up just a few times. The chain combines TRBV6-5 with TRBJ1-3; D is possibly TRBD1 (6 bases). The CDR3 sequence is 16 residues long. Per germline, CDR1 MNHEY and CDR2 SVGAGI. Between the trimmed V and J ends, which lost 0 bases and 3 bases, there was a span of 12 bases. The CDR3 reads CASSYSTGMGGNTIYF. CDR3 DNA sequence: TGTGCCAGCAGTTACTCAACAGGGATGGGTGGAAACACCATATATTTT.

There are many counts of this clonotype. The rearrangement links TRBV5-1 to TRBJ1-2; no clear D gene. Looked up from germline, CDR1 is SGHRS and CDR2 is YFSETQ. The CDR3 is made up of 15 amino acids. The germline V and J ends were trimmed by 1 base and 6 bases, with 16 bases remaining between them. CDR3 sequence: CASSLSWESPHGYTF. CDR3 DNA: TGCGCCAGCAGCTTGAGCTGGGAATCCCCCCATGGCTACACCTTC.

The sample holds many counts of this clonotype. This sequence joins TRBV5-4 and TRBJ1-1, with D tentatively TRBD1 (5 bases). Per the germline V gene, CDR1 is SGHNT and CDR2 is YYREEE (reference sequence). V was clipped by 4 bases and J by 11 bases, with 18 bases between them. The CDR3 spans 13 residues. CDR3 DNA: TGTGCCAGCAGCCCCCGGGACGGACTTGGGGCTTTCTTT. Translating it yields CASSPRDGLGAFF.

This clonotype was seen only a few times. This chain joins TRBV4-3 and TRBJ2-7; D perhaps matches TRBD2 (6 bases). Trimming took off 6 bases at V and 1 base at J, with 13 bases between the two ends. This CDR3 spans 14 amino acids. CDR1 is LGHNA and CDR2 is YSLEER in the germline V gene. The CDR3 nucleotides read TGCGCCAGCAGGGAGTCTCTAGCGTCCTACGAGCAGTACTTC. Translated, it gives CASRESLASYEQYF.

To note about this clonotype: Just one base apart from a much larger clone, this may be a read error. The chain couples TRBV27 to TRBJ1-5; tentative D call: TRBD1 (6 bases). Germline V gives CDR1 MNHEY, CDR2 SMNVEV (reference sequence). This CDR3 is built from 17 residues. CDR3 sequence: CASSSLTGRNSNPPQHF. DNA for the CDR3: TGTGCCAGCAGCTCACTCACAGGGAGAAATAGCAATCCGCCCCAGCATTTT.

The sample holds a few counts of this clonotype. The V gene is TRBV27, the J gene TRBJ1-5; 9 nucleotides agree with TRBD1. From germline, CDR1 is MNHEY and CDR2 SMNVEV (reference sequence). V lost 3 bases to trimming and J lost 3 bases; unmatched junction nucleotides: 9. The CDR3 is made up of 17 amino acids. Here the CDR3 reads CASSLLTGTGINQPQHF. The CDR3 DNA follows: TGTGCCAGCAGTTTGCTCACCGGGACAGGGATCAATCAGCCCCAGCATTTT.

This clonotype was detected many times. The V call is TRBV5-5, the J call TRBJ2-1, with D perhaps matching TRBD2 (6 bases). Per the germline V gene, CDR1 is SGHKS and CDR2 is YYEKEE (reference sequence). The CDR3 is 15 amino acids. Trimming shortened V by 4 bases and J by 0 bases, and 11 bases separated the two germline ends. DNA for the CDR3: TGTGCCAGCAGCCGGGACTCAAACTCCTACAATGAGCAGTTCTTC. This sequence encodes CASSRDSNSYNEQFF.

A note on this clonotype: This may be a read error: a much more frequent sequence differs by one nucleotide. This chain links TRBV2 with TRBJ2-1; D is possibly TRBD1 or TRBD2 (5 bases each). The V and J ends lost 3 bases and 8 bases respectively, with 11 bases between them. Germline V gene data show CDR1 as SNHLY and CDR2 as FYNNEI. The CDR3 runs 13 residues. The CDR3: CASSEGDGHEQFF. CDR3 DNA: TGTGCCAGCAGTGAGGGGGATGGCCATGAGCAGTTCTTC.

This clonotype was seen only a few times. The J gene is TRBJ2-1, the V gene TRBV5-1, with 8 positions matching TRBD1. The CDR3 spans 15 residues. Germline CDR1 is SGHRS and CDR2 is YFSETQ. Trimming removed 7 bases from V and 1 base from J; junction bases left unmatched: 7. Here the CDR3 reads CASDLGQGSYNEQFF. In nucleotides, the CDR3 is TGCGCCAGCGACCTCGGACAGGGTTCCTACAATGAGCAGTTCTTC.